This T cell receptor (beta chain) derives from a study of cytomegalovirus exposure and HLA in healthy donors. This CDR3 is 15 amino acids long. The V and J ends lost 5 bases and 6 bases respectively, with 19 bases between them. CDR1 is MNHEY and CDR2 is SVGAGI in the germline V gene. Findings and limits, study-wide: The authors enumerated 180 or so TCR beta chains as linked to cytomegalovirus. With high specificity and sensitivity, the classifier reportedly diagnosed cytomegalovirus status.

Sequencing was performed with immunoSEQ multiplex PCR; in TCRdb, only in-frame clones are kept and a portion is missing. This sample has over 150,000 clones, with approximately 96% found just once. A remark on this clone: Its antigen is still unknown.

The source material was PBMCs. This receptor was taken from a woman in her late teens or twenties in good health and CMV-seronegative. The rearrangement uses TRBV6-5 and TRBJ1-1; TRBD1 is a possible D gene (6 bases). The CDR3 DNA is TGTGCCAGCAGTAGGATAGGGGGGGAAGTCGCTGAAGCTTTCTTT. Translating gives CASSRIGGEVAEAFF.